This TCR beta chain was captured in a study of blood T cell repertoires in COVID-19. On the study more broadly: Samples of COVID-19 (acute and convalescent) were obtained from the United States, Italy and Spain. Sources were T cells, B-cell-depleted T cells, or PBMCs; the material itself was cDNA or gDNA.

The authors' processing: By means of reference gene primer amplification, nucleated cell counts were estimated. Profiling relied on immunoSEQ multiplex PCR, and the TCRdb table lists in-frame clones only, not all of them. That table gives V, J and clone size, and the DNA gave D and trimming. The table lists under 300,000 clones, approximately 88% of them singletons. The clonotype comes from a man aged 50 to 59 with acute or convalescent COVID-19. The sample comprised peripheral blood.

CDR3 protein: CAIRDVGTGGARDTGELFF. The CDR3 coding sequence is TGTGCCATCAGGGATGTCGGGACAGGGGGAGCTCGGGACACCGGGGAGCTGTTTTTT. J is TRBJ2-2 and V is TRBV10-3; 11 bases align to TRBD1. The CDR3 extends over 19 amino acids. Trimming cost V 6 bases and J 3 bases; bases outside gene matches: 15. The germline V gene has CDR1 ENHRY and CDR2 SYGVKD.